This T cell receptor (beta chain) was profiled in a study of T cell responses to AZD1222 COVID-19 vaccine. Assay used: immunoSEQ multiplex PCR; TCRdb lists only in-frame clones, some missing. The table records 90,000 to 120,000 clones, roughly 90% of them present only once. From germline, CDR1 is SGHNT and CDR2 YENEEA. Trimming left V 2 bases short and J 3 bases short, with 7 bases between. The CDR3 is 14 residues long. This clone was detected once. Its antigen remains unidentified. Study-wide results and limits: White British donors predominated, females outnumbered males, and clonal diversity was possibly underestimated.

This TCR came from an adult in good health. This sample comprised peripheral blood, obtained on day 0 of AZD1222 vaccination. The chain is built from TRBV11-3 and TRBJ1-4; unclear D gene. This CDR3 is CASSLQASNEKLFF. In DNA form, the CDR3 reads TGTGCCAGCAGCTTACAGGCTTCTAATGAAAAACTGTTTTTT.